This T cell receptor (beta chain) was obtained from a study of T cell responses to AZD1222 COVID-19 vaccine. Overall study results and limits: Spike-specific TCR repertoires showed rising breadth and depth after two AZD1222 doses. A mostly white British donor set with more females was recruited, and clonal diversity was possibly underestimated. At study baseline, merely more than 5 AZD1222 recipients were seropositive.

The germline V and J ends were trimmed by 8 bases and 4 bases, with 3 bases remaining between them. The CDR3 is 10 amino acids. The germline V gene has CDR1 LGHDT and CDR2 YNNKEL (reference sequence). Notes on this clone: Its antigen is unidentified.

Sequenced by immunoSEQ multiplex PCR; TCRdb stores in-frame clones only, minus some. This table has 90,000 to 150,000 clones, approximately 85% appearing once. The TCR sequence derives from an adult in good health. J is TRBJ1-3 and V is TRBV3-1 (or the pseudogene TRBV3-2); D unclear. This material consisted of peripheral blood, taken on day 0 of AZD1222 vaccination. CDR3 DNA sequence: TGTGCCAGCGGGGGAAACACCATATATTTT. Amino acid sequence: CASGGNTIYF.